One T cell receptor beta chain is described in this entry. The sample contains more than one DNA sequence encoding this CDR3. This sample was included in a study of blood T cell repertoires in COVID-19. Study-wide background: Acute-phase and convalescent COVID-19 samples originated in the United States, Italy and Spain. Nucleic acid was either cDNA or gDNA, and it came from T cells, B-cell-depleted T cells, or PBMCs.

The CDR3 has 12 amino acids. The ends were cut back, 1 base at V and 2 bases at J, with 6 bases in the middle. CDR1 and CDR2 (germline): GTSNPN, SVGIG (reference sequence). Authors' analysis steps: Amplification with reference gene primers provided the estimates of nucleated cell counts. Sequencing was performed with immunoSEQ multiplex PCR; in TCRdb, only in-frame clones are kept and a portion is missing. Clone size and V and J calls were adopted from that table, with D and trimming inferred from the DNA. Among a few hundred thousand clones listed, roughly four fifths were seen once. Sequenced sample: peripheral blood. The rearrangement links TRBV30 to TRBJ2-7; a possible D gene is TRBD1 (6 bases). The receptor was isolated from a woman aged 45-60 years with acute or convalescent COVID-19. The CDR3, as DNA: TGTGCCTGGAGTGAGGGGGCCTACGAGCAGTACTTC. Protein product: CAWSEGAYEQYF.